The TCR beta chain under discussion was sequenced for a study of cytomegalovirus exposure and HLA in healthy donors. On the study more broadly: Later, an analysis reported that the approximately 120 validation repertoires had used the same platform as the approximately 660 first-cohort repertoires.

Points on this clone: No antigen is known for it.

Sequencing was performed with immunoSEQ multiplex PCR; in TCRdb, only in-frame clones are kept and a portion is missing. Of 150,000 to 180,000 clones in the sample, approximately 86% were seen once. CDR1 is SGHTA and CDR2 is FQGNSA in the germline V gene. The CDR3 runs 16 residues. Trimming removed 1 base at V and 0 bases at J, with 7 bases between. Study-wide findings and caveats: The tendency of first-cohort TCR clusters to co-occur in the 120 or so validation repertoires was identified by a subsequent analysis. The study listed 164 cytomegalovirus-associated TCR beta chains.

Material: PBMCs. The sequence was obtained from a man aged 18 to 30 in good health and CMV-seropositive. The chain joins TRBV7-2 to TRBJ2-6; D ambiguous. The CDR3 is CASSLEEYSGANVLTF. Written as DNA, the CDR3 is TGTGCCAGCAGCTTAGAAGAGTACTCTGGGGCCAACGTCCTGACTTTC.